Listed here is a single T cell receptor beta chain. Its antigen is currently unknown. The PCR made use of 60 Vbeta and 13 Jbeta primers. The data were produced by immunoSEQ multiplex PCR, yet TCRdb's version contains in-frame clones alone and is incomplete. The data show 110,000 or so clones, roughly 12% seen once. This entry comes from a study of cytomegalovirus exposure and HLA in healthy donors. Per the germline V gene, CDR1 is SGHDN and CDR2 is FVKESK. The CDR3 is made up of 16 amino acids. Trimming stripped 4 bases from V and 5 bases from J, with 18 bases between. Study-level results: Sequences of the TCR beta chain were said to predict the HLA-A and HLA-B alleles of most subjects accurately. Later analysis identified around 15,000 TCR beta sequences associated with HLA alleles, using a false discovery rate threshold of 0.05.

The specimen sequenced was PBMCs. The J gene is TRBJ2-1, the V gene TRBV14; D is unclear. The receptor's source is a man aged 40-50 years in good health and CMV-seropositive. CDR3 in amino acids: CASSLYGALKDNEQFF. The CDR3 nucleotides are TGTGCCAGCAGCCTATATGGAGCACTCAAAGACAATGAGCAGTTCTTC.